The 22 T cell receptor beta chains presented below share a single source sample, sequenced in a study of T-cell memory formation after mild COVID-19. TCRdb independently ran MiXCR on the 5' RACE reads; one entry per CDR3 protein. Of around 250,000 distinct CDR3 sequences listed, over 15% were seen once; the top ten hold around 21%. Specimen: PBMCs or a T cell subset sorted from them (not recorded which). The receptors shown here come from a man younger than 30 who had mild COVID-19 (a few samples of this study predate the infection). Cell type and time point are not known.

This clonotype was picked up a small number of times. This chain joins TRBV5-1 and TRBJ2-1; 11 nucleotides align to TRBD2. V was clipped by 4 bases and J by 8 bases; unmatched bases: 8. The CDR3 totals 15 residues. Germline CDR1 is SGHRS and CDR2 is YFSETQ. The chain's CDR3 is CASSTASGGTDEQFF. CDR3 coding DNA: TGCGCCAGCAGCACCGCTAGCGGGGGGACAGATGAGCAGTTCTTC.

For the CDR3, the DNA is TGCGCCAGCAGCCGAGCGGCAGGGCGGGCAGAGACCCAGTACTTC. Protein sequence: CASSRAAGRAETQYF. The chain has TRBV4-3 and TRBJ2-5; TRBD1 or TRBD2 may be the D gene (5 bases each). Germline lookup yields CDR1 LGHNA and CDR2 YSLEER. Trimming removed 4 bases from V and 4 bases from J, with 16 bases in between. The CDR3 extends over 15 amino acids.

This clonotype was observed at least ten times. The chain employs TRBV20-1 and TRBJ2-5, with D uncertain. Germline lookup yields CDR1 DFQATT and CDR2 SNEGSKA (reference sequence). This CDR3 is built from 11 residues. Trimming removed 4 bases at V and 4 bases at J, with 7 bases between. The CDR3 DNA is TGCAGTGCTACGAGACGAGAGACCCAGTACTTC. Its protein is CSATRRETQYF.

V usage is TRBV12-3 or TRBV12-4 and J usage is TRBJ2-1, with 11 bases fitting TRBD2. The CDR3 has 17 residues. Trimming took 5 bases from V and 5 from J; bases not matched to a gene: 11. The CDR3 spells CASSPRPSGGSHNEQFF. In DNA form, the CDR3 reads TGTGCCAGCAGTCCACGGCCTAGCGGGGGGTCCCACAATGAGCAGTTCTTC.

The chain is built from TRBV7-9 and TRBJ2-7, with D possibly matching TRBD2 (6 bases). Germline CDR1 SEHNR, CDR2 FQNEAQ (reference sequence). V was shortened by 3 bases and J by 1 base, with 10 bases between the two germline ends. There are 14 residues in the CDR3. The CDR3 DNA follows: TGTGCCAGCAGCTTCGGGGCGGGGTCCTACGAGCAGTACTTC. Amino acid sequence: CASSFGAGSYEQYF.

The chain recombines TRBV11-1 with TRBJ2-5, with D unresolved. V lost 4 bases to trimming and J lost 8 bases, with 11 bases between them. Germline V CDR1 and CDR2: SGHAT, FQDESV (reference sequence). This CDR3 is 12 amino acids long. CDR3 residues: CASSSVLATQYF. The CDR3 DNA is TGTGCCAGCAGCTCCGTCCTCGCCACCCAGTACTTC.

V and J are TRBV6-5 and TRBJ2-1, with 8 bases fitting TRBD1. Germline lookup yields CDR1 MNHEY and CDR2 SVGAGI. CDR3 length: 15 residues. V gave up 6 bases and J gave up 6 bases; unmatched junction bases: 10. CDR3 in amino acids: CASSRDRSPSNEQFF. CDR3 coding DNA: TGTGCCAGCAGCCGGGACAGGAGCCCTAGCAATGAGCAGTTCTTC.

This clonotype was detected only a few times. One junction end does not reproduce the germline sequence, and a read error may be involved. This chain connects TRBV5-1 to TRBJ2-1, with TRBD1 matching 12 bases. The CDR3 length is 16 residues. CDR1 and CDR2 from the germline V gene are SGHRS and YFSETQ. The CDR3 nucleotides read TGCGCCAGCAACTTGGGGACAGGGGGCCCGTCCGATGAGCAGTTCTTC. This encodes CASNLGTGGPSDEQFF.

This clonotype was recorded a few times. The CDR3 DNA sequence: TGTGCCAGCAGCCAAGGAGTGGCAGCTTCCTACGAGCAGTACGTC. Residues: CASSQGVAASYEQYV. The chain uses TRBV14 and TRBJ2-7; D is unclear. The CDR3 loop spans 15 amino acids. Between the trimmed V and J ends, which lost 1 base and 1 base, there was a span of 11 bases. Germline CDR1 reads SGHDN; CDR2 reads FVKESK.

J is TRBJ2-7 and V is TRBV7-9, with D uncertain. This CDR3 spans 14 amino acids. Trimming pared 1 base from V and 0 bases from J, leaving 7 bases between. The germline CDR1 and CDR2 sequences are SEHNR and FQNEAQ (reference sequence). CDR3 loop: CASSLVPSSYEQYV. The CDR3, as DNA: TGTGCCAGCAGCTTAGTTCCTAGCTCCTACGAGCAGTACGTC.

This clonotype has just a few counts. The chain employs TRBV5-5 and TRBJ1-2; D is unresolved. CDR1 and CDR2 (germline): SGHKS, YYEKEE (reference sequence). The CDR3 runs to 15 residues. The V gene lost 0 bases and the J gene lost 2 bases, with 11 bases spanning the gap. CDR3 sequence (DNA): TGTGCCAGCAGCTTGGTGTCTGGCGCCAACTATGGCTACACCTTC. Its protein product is CASSLVSGANYGYTF.

In this sample, this clonotype turned up many times. The chain carries TRBV20-1 and TRBJ1-1; TRBD1 is a possible D gene (5 bases). V lost 3 bases, J lost 1 base, and 18 bases lay in between. The CDR3 covers 16 residues. Per germline, CDR1 DFQATT and CDR2 SNEGSKA (reference sequence). CDR3 amino acids: CSASWWGIRRNTEAFF. Written as DNA, the CDR3 is TGCAGTGCTAGTTGGTGGGGGATTAGGAGGAACACTGAAGCTTTCTTT.

This clonotype was counted between two and nine times. The chain recombines TRBV28 with TRBJ2-7; weak D call: TRBD1 (5 bases). The CDR3 is 12 amino acids. Germline loops: CDR1 MDHEN, CDR2 SYDVKM. V shed 6 bases and J shed 3 bases, with 9 bases lying between them. CDR3 amino acids: CASSKDSYEQYV. The CDR3, as DNA: TGTGCCAGCAGCAAAGACAGCTACGAGCAGTACGTC.

This clonotype was picked up a small number of times. DNA of the CDR3: TGTGCCAGCAGCTGGGCCCCGGGGACTGAAGCTTTCTTT. Protein sequence: CASSWAPGTEAFF. This sequence joins TRBV9 and TRBJ1-1; D call uncertain. CDR1 and CDR2 (germline): SGDLS, YYNGEE. This CDR3 has 13 amino acids. The V end lost 4 bases, the J end lost 5 bases, and 12 bases lay between the germline ends. The full variable domain, in which reference TRBV9 and TRBJ1-1 provide the parts outside the CDR3, is DSGVTQTPKHLITATGQRVTLRCSPRSGDLSVYWYQQSLDQGLQFLIQYYNGEERAKGNILERFSAQQFPDLHSELNLSSLELGDSALYFCASSWAPGTEAFFGQGTRLTVV.

This clonotype was observed a handful of times. The J gene is TRBJ1-1, the V gene TRBV4-1; perhaps TRBD1 as D (6 bases). CDR3 length: 15 residues. Germline loops: CDR1 MGHRA, CDR2 YSYEKL. V was shortened by 1 base and J by 3 bases, with 12 bases between the two germline ends. The CDR3 bases are TGCGCCAGCAGCCAAGTATACAGGGCCTACACTGAAGCTTTCTTT. Translating it yields CASSQVYRAYTEAFF.

This clonotype was observed a few times. The chain links TRBV3-1 to TRBJ2-5, with D maybe TRBD2 (5 bases). The CDR3 consists of 16 residues. In germline, CDR1 is LGHDT, CDR2 YNNKEL (reference sequence). V gave up 3 bases and J gave up 2 bases, with 16 bases separating them. The CDR3 loop reads CASSQALRPGQETQYF. The CDR3 nucleotides are TGTGCCAGCAGCCAGGCTCTCCGTCCGGGGCAAGAGACCCAGTACTTC.

This clonotype was detected a few times. The J gene is TRBJ2-2, the V gene TRBV6-5; the match to TRBD2 covers 7 bases. V lost 1 base and J lost 5; bases outside the gene matches: 7. Germline values: CDR1 MNHEY, CDR2 SVGAGI. CDR3 length: 16 amino acids. The chain's CDR3 is CASSYWASGYTGELFF. The CDR3 coding sequence is TGTGCCAGCAGTTACTGGGCTAGCGGATATACCGGGGAGCTGTTTTTT.

The chain carries TRBV5-6 and TRBJ2-7, with D unresolved. CDR3 size: 12 residues. Trimming shortened V by 4 bases and J by 0 bases, and 5 bases separated the two germline ends. Germline CDR1 is SGHDT and CDR2 is YYEEEE. CDR3 in DNA: TGTGCCAGCAGCCGGACCTCCTACGAGCAGTACTTC. This codes for CASSRTSYEQYF.

This clonotype was observed a few times. The V call is TRBV11-3, the J call TRBJ2-1, with 9 bases matching TRBD2. The ends lost 1 base at V and 7 bases at J; junction bases unmatched: 2. This CDR3 contains 14 residues. Germline V gives CDR1 SGHNT, CDR2 YENEEA. The DNA of the CDR3 is TGTGCCAGCAGCTTAGGGGGACTAGCTAATGAGCAGTTCTTC. Translation: CASSLGGLANEQFF.

This clonotype has a handful of counts. V gene TRBV9 combines with J gene TRBJ2-3, with 12 bases identical to TRBD2. After removal of 3 bases from V and 2 bases from J, the junction contained 4 bases not matched to a gene. Per the germline V gene, CDR1 is SGDLS and CDR2 is YYNGEE. The CDR3 is 16 amino acids. Here the CDR3 reads CASSAGTSGYTDTQYF. DNA of the CDR3: TGTGCCAGCAGCGCCGGGACTAGCGGGTACACAGATACGCAGTATTTT.

As DNA, the CDR3 is TGTGCCAGCAGCTTACGGACAGGGCTTCGTGGCTACACCTTC. Protein sequence: CASSLRTGLRGYTF. This chain joins TRBV7-8 and TRBJ1-2, with 8 bases that match TRBD1. Per the germline V gene, CDR1 is SGHVS and CDR2 is FQNEAQ. This CDR3 region has 14 residues. The J segment lost 7 bases and the V segment lost 2 bases, leaving 6 bases of the junction unmatched.

This clonotype was seen a handful of times. The chain is built from TRBV7-3 and TRBJ2-1; 12 bases fit TRBD2. The CDR3 extends over 16 amino acids. V shed 5 bases and J 6 bases; nucleotides not matched to a gene: 8. Germline V CDR1 and CDR2: SGHTA, FQGTGA. CDR3 coding DNA: TGTGCCAGCAGCAGTCTAGCGGGGGGGCTGTCCAATGAGCAGTTCTTC. This encodes CASSSLAGGLSNEQFF.